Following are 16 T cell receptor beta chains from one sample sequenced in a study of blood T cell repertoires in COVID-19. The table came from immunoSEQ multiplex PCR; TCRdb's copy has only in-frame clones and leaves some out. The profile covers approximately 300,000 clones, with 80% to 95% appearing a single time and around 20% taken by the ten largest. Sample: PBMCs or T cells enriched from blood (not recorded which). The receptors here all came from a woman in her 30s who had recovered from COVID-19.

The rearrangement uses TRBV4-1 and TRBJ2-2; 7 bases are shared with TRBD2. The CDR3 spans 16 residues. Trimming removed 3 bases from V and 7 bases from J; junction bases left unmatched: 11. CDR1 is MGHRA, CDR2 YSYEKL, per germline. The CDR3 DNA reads TGCGCCAGCAGCCAGGGCGGGAGTATTAAAAGCGGGGAGCTGTTTTTT. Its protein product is CASSQGGSIKSGELFF.

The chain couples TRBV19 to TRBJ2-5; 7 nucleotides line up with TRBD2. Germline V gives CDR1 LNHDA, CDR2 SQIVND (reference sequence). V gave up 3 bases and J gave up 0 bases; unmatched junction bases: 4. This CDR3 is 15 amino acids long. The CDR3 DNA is TGTGCCAGTAGTATGACTAGCCTTAACCAAGAGACCCAGTACTTC. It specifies CASSMTSLNQETQYF.

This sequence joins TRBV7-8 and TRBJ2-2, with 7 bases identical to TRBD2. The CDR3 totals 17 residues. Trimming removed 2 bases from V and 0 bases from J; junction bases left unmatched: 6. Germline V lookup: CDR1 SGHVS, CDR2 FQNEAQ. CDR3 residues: CASSLTGGGPNTGELFF. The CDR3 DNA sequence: TGTGCCAGCAGCTTAACTGGGGGGGGTCCGAACACCGGGGAGCTGTTTTTT. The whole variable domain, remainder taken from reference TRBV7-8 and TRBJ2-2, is GAGVSQSPRYKVAKRGQDVALRCDPISGHVSLFWYQQALGQGPEFLTYFQNEAQLDKSGLPSDRFFAERPEGSVSTLKIQRTQQEDSAVYLCASSLTGGGPNTGELFFGEGSRLTVL.

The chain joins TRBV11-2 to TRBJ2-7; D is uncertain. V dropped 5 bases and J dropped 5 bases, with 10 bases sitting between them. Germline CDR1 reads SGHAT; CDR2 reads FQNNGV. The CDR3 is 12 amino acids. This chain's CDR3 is CASSPPTDEQYF. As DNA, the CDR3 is TGTGCCAGCAGCCCCCCCACTGACGAGCAGTACTTC.

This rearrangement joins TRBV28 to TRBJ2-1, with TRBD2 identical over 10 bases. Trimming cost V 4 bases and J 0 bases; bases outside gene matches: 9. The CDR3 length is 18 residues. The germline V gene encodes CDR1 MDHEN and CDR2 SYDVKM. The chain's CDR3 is CASSSSWTSGHSYNEQFF. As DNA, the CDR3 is TGTGCCAGCAGTTCCTCCTGGACTAGCGGTCACTCCTACAATGAGCAGTTCTTC.

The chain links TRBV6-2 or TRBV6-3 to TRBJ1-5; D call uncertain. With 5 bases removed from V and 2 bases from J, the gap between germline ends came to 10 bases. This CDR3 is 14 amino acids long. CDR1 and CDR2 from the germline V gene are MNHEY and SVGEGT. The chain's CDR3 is CASSPRQGNQPQHF. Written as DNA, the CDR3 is TGTGCCAGCAGTCCCCGTCAGGGCAATCAGCCCCAGCATTTT.

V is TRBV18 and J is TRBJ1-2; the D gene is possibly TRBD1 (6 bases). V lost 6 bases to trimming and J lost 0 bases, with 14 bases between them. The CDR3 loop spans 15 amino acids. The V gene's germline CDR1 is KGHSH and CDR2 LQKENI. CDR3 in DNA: TGTGCCAGCTCTCCCGGACAGCCCCCTAACTATGGCTACACCTTC. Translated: CASSPGQPPNYGYTF.

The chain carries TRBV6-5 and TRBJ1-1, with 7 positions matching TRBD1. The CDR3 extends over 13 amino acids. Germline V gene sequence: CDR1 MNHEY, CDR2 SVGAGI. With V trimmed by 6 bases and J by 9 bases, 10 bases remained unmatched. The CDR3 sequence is CASRSTGPGQAFF. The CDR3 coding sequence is TGTGCCAGCAGATCGACAGGGCCGGGTCAAGCTTTCTTT.

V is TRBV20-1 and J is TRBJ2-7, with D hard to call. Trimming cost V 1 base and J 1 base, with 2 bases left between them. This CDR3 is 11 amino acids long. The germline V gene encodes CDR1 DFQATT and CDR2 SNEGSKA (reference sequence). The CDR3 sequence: CSARVSYEQYF. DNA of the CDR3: TGCAGTGCTAGAGTATCCTACGAGCAGTACTTC.

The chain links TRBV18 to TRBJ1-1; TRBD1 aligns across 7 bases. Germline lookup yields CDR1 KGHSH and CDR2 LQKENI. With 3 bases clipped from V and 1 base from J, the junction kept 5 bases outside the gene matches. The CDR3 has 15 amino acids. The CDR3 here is CASSPNRGRNTEAFF. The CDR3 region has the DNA TGTGCCAGCTCACCTAACAGGGGAAGGAACACTGAAGCTTTCTTT.

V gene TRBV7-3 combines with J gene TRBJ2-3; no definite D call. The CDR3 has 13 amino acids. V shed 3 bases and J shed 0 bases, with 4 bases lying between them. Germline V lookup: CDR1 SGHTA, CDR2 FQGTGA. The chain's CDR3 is CASSFPSTDTQYF. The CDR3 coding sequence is TGTGCCAGCAGCTTTCCTAGCACAGATACGCAGTATTTT.

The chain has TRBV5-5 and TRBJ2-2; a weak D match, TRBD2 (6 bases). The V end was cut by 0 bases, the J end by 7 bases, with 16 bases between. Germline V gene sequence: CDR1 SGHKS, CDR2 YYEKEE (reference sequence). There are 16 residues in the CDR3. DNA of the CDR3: TGTGCCAGCAGCTTGGGAGCGGGTCGAGATAACGGGGAGCTGTTTTTT. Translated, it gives CASSLGAGRDNGELFF.

The CDR3 sequence is CASSPIGTGNRETQYF. Written as DNA, the CDR3 is TGCGCCAGCAGCCCTATTGGGACAGGGAATCGAGAGACCCAGTACTTC. V and J are TRBV4-1 and TRBJ2-5; the match to TRBD1 covers 9 bases. The germline V gene encodes CDR1 MGHRA and CDR2 YSYEKL. The CDR3 is 16 amino acids. J gave up 4 bases and V 4 bases, and 10 bases lay outside the gene matches.

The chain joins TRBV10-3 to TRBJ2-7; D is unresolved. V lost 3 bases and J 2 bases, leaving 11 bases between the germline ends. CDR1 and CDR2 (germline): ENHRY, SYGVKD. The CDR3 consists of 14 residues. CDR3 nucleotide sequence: TGTGCCATCAGTGACCGAGAGGAGCCCTACGAGCAGTACTTC. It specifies CAISDREEPYEQYF.

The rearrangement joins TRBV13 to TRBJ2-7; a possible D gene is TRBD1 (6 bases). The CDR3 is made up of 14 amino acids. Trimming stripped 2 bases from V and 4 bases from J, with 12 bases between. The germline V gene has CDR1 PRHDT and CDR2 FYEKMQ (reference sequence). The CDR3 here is CASSLWQGMYEQYF. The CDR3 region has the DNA TGTGCCAGCAGCTTATGGCAGGGGATGTACGAGCAGTACTTC.

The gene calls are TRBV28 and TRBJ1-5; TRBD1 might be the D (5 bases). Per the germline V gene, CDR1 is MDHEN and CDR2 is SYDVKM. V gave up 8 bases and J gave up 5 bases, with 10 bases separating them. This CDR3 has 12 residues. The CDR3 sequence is CASDLGDQPQHF. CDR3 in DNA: TGTGCCAGCGATTTAGGGGATCAGCCCCAGCATTTT. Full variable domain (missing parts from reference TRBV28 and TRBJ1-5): DVKVTQSSRYLVKRTGEKVFLECVQDMDHENMFWYRQDPGLGLRLIYFSYDVKMKEKGDIPEGYSVSREKKERFSLILESASTNQTSMYLCASDLGDQPQHFGDGTRLSIL.